Detailed here is one T cell receptor (beta chain). This clonotype was counted many times. Its antigen has not been determined. Base qualities were left out, and no much larger clone turns up one base away. The sample comes from a study of T cells in Graves' hyperthyroidism and ophthalmopathy (dated 2019 in TCRdb). About the investigation overall: Peripheral blood was sampled at the time of initial diagnosis, prior to any treatment. The 75 to 100 discovery patients were randomly split 7:3 into training and test sets. In addition, the study compared T-cell repertoires in thyroid tissue and in blood from five or six Graves' hyperthyroidism patients. According to the paper, TCR Vbeta CDR3 sequencing was carried out on some 140 peripheral blood samples, which came from fewer than 50 ophthalmopathy, 70 to 80 hyperthyroidism and some 17 progressor patients. Prospective prediction of ophthalmopathy was tested in an independent validation cohort of 18 to 20 hyperthyroidism patients and 17 patients who later progressed to ophthalmopathy. Following sampling, methimazole starting at 30 mg daily was given to hyperthyroidism patients, and high-dose intravenous methylprednisolone was given to ophthalmopathy patients. TCR V-J signatures able to tell the groups apart were searched for in a discovery cohort of 95 or so patients, of whom approximately 40 had Graves' ophthalmopathy and 57 had stable Graves' hyperthyroidism.

The TCR beta CDR3 regions were amplified from the RNA transcripts. The TCR CDR3 was subjected to a first round of RT-PCR using the HTBI primer set and the Qiagen OneStep RT-PCR kit. Libraries were constructed in a second round of multiplex PCR, after which size selection and purification were performed. Paired-end sequencing of the libraries was performed with 100 bp reads on an Illumina HiSeq2000. Processing in the source paper ran as follows. SOAPnuke was used to process the raw data, with reads discarded if the reads contained adapters or uncalled bases, had a mean Phred below 15, or lacked an exact constant-primer or identifier match. COPE v1.2.5 was used to merge high-quality paired reads, and clonotypes were defined as unique nucleotide sequences. MiTCR v1.1 was used to align the clonotypes against IMGT TRBV, TRBD and TRBJ reference segments. The analysis was restricted to V-J combinations with a frequency above 0.0001, which together covered 99% to 99.2% of the repertoires. The TCS score was defined as the ratio of F50 (clonal expansion) to E x V (chaos), calculated using BLOSUM62-based TCRdist between CDR3 peptides within each V-J. Welch's t-statistics and random forest reduced approximately 520 V-J features to 13, which were used in a naive Bayes classifier (R e1071). TCRdb took the public reads, trimmed them with fastp at Q25, ran MiXCR for clone calling and kept in-frame beta chains. Under each unique CDR3 protein, matching rows form one entry showing the most common genes and DNA. TCRdb's processing, not the authors' own work, is the source of the V and J calls. The sample table records some 350,000 distinct CDR3 sequences; around 15% of these occur just once. The ten largest clones represent approximately 19% of the sample.

General findings and caveats noted by the study authors: In validation, progression to ophthalmopathy was predicted by the model with around 71% sensitivity and roughly 76% specificity, a median of approximately 7.1 months before onset. Sample size was not statistically predetermined, and investigators were not blinded to group allocation. A model built on a 13 V-J signature distinguished ophthalmopathy from stable hyperthyroidism, reaching over 85% sensitivity and approximately 81% specificity in cross-validation and 80%/75% in testing. Most expanded thyroid clonotypes (frequency above 0.001) were also detected in blood, a finding suggesting that blood repertoires may reflect thyroid immune responses.

The CDR1 and CDR2 encoded by the germline V gene are MNHEY and SVGAGI. The CDR3 starts with the cysteine, ends with the phenylalanine, and has 15 residues. Kept here is only the CDR3 DNA, which spans 45 bases and is read in frame from base 1. Trimming leaves V shorter by 2 bases and J shorter by 9 bases, with the junction holding 9 bases beyond the gene matches. Ophthalmopathy patients had moderately to severely active disease, with a Clinical Activity Score of 3 or more, a NOSPECS grade of 4 or more, and a disease duration of less than 3 months. Exclusion was applied to patients with uncontrolled infections, other autoimmune diseases, pregnancy or lactation. Clinical symptoms, serum thyroxine and TRAb, thyroid ultrasound, and orbital computed tomography formed the basis for the diagnoses. PBMCs were separated from roughly 9.3 ml of fresh peripheral blood using Ficoll-Paque density gradient centrifugation. Total RNA was extracted with Trizol reagent, and quality was checked on an Agilent 2100 Bioanalyzer.

The sample taken for sequencing was blood. The clonotype comes from a woman in her fifties or sixties with Graves' ophthalmopathy. The chain employs TRBV6-5 and TRBJ2-1; 8 bases in between match TRBD2. CDR3 loop: CASSYAGLALREQFF. The DNA sequence is TGTGCCAGCAGTTACGCCGGACTAGCTCTCCGTGAGCAGTTCTTC.